Below are 5 T cell receptor beta chains sequenced from a single sample in a study of blood T cell repertoires in COVID-19. The repertoire was sequenced with immunoSEQ multiplex PCR; TCRdb's copy has only in-frame clones and lacks some. Among 90,000 to 150,000 clones listed, more than 80% were seen once. The sample comprised peripheral blood. These receptors were collected from a man in his sixties or seventies with active or convalescent COVID-19.

This clone was recorded only once. This chain connects TRBV5-1 to TRBJ2-7; D perhaps matches TRBD1 (6 bases). The V gene lost 2 bases and the J gene lost 3 bases, with 15 bases spanning the gap. Germline values: CDR1 SGHRS, CDR2 YFSETQ. This CDR3 has 15 amino acids. The CDR3 spells CASSFVTGDRYEQYF. In DNA form, the CDR3 reads TGCGCCAGCAGCTTCGTGACAGGAGACCGCTACGAGCAGTACTTC.

V gene TRBV3-1 (or the pseudogene TRBV3-2) combines with J gene TRBJ2-5, with TRBD2 matching over 7 bases. Germline V gives CDR1 LGHDT, CDR2 YNNKEL (reference sequence). The CDR3 has 14 amino acids. The junction had 4 bases not matched to a gene; V was cut back by 1 base and J by 5 bases. The DNA of the CDR3 is TGTGCCAGCAGCCAAGGGGGAGGGGCTGAGACCCAGTACTTC. Translated: CASSQGGGAETQYF.

This chain uses TRBV11-2 with TRBJ1-1; no firm D call. The CDR3 is 12 amino acids. V was clipped by 1 base and J by 10 bases, with 10 bases between them. Germline V gene data show CDR1 as SGHAT and CDR2 as FQNNGV. The CDR3 sequence: CASSLGSGRAFF. In nucleotides, the CDR3 is TGTGCCAGCAGCTTAGGTTCGGGAAGAGCTTTCTTT.

V usage is TRBV28 and J usage is TRBJ1-1, with a possible D match to TRBD1 (5 bases). The CDR3 totals 17 residues. V dropped 6 bases and J dropped 4 bases, with 24 bases sitting between them. CDR1 and CDR2 (germline): MDHEN, SYDVKM. The CDR3 region is CASRPGLTLDSGTEAFF. In DNA, the CDR3 is TGTGCCAGCAGACCGGGACTAACCCTAGACTCGGGCACTGAAGCTTTCTTT.

V and J are TRBV7-3 and TRBJ2-1, with 9 positions matching TRBD2. The CDR3 length is 18 residues. The V and J ends lost 5 bases and 0 bases, in that order; junction bases with no gene match: 11. The germline gives CDR1 SGHTA, CDR2 FQGTGA. The CDR3 sequence: CASSLTLAGASSYNEQFF. The CDR3 DNA follows: TGTGCCAGCAGCCTGACGTTAGCGGGAGCTAGCTCCTACAATGAGCAGTTCTTC.